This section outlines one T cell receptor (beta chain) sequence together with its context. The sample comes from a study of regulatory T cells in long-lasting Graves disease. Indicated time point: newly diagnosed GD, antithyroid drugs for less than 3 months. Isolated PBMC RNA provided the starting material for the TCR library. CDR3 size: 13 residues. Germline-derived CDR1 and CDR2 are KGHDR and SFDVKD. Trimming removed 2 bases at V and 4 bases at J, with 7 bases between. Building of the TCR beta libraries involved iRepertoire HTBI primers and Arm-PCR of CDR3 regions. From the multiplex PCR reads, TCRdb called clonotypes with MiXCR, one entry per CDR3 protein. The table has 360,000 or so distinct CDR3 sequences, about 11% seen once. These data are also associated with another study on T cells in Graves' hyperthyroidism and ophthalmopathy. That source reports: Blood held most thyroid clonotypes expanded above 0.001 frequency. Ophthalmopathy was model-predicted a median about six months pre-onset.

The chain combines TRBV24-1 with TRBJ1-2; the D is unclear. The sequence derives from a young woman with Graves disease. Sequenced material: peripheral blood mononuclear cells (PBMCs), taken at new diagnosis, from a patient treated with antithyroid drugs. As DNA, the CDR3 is TGTGCCACCAGTGATTCCTATGGCTATGGCTACACCTTC. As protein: CATSDSYGYGYTF.